The rows below give T cell receptor beta chains drawn from one sample of a study of blood T cells in healthy people across ages. TCRdb fed the 5' RACE reads into MiXCR, producing one record per CDR3 protein. The table has around 820,000 distinct CDR3 sequences, 20% to 30% seen once. These records were also assigned to another study, of T cells of mothers and their children.

The sequenced material came from blood. All receptors come from a boy aged 10-17 years in good health. Each CDR3 is given with its conserved first and last residue. D genes are given only for firm matches. The listing skips clone size in some rows; elsewhere it reads once, few, many or a size class.

clone_size	v_call	j_call	d_call	cdr3_aa	cdr3_nt
.	TRBV29-1	TRBJ2-2	TRBD2	CSVAAGITGELFF	TGCAGCGTTGCAGCGGGGATCACCGGGGAGCTGTTTTTT
.	TRBV4-2	TRBJ2-1	TRBD2	CASRGRVSLAGVHKQFF	TGTGCCAGCAGAGGTCGGGTGAGTCTAGCGGGAGTCCATAAGCAGTTCTTC
few	TRBV4-3	TRBJ2-1	.	CASSQEWGTYNEQFF	TGCGCCAGCAGCCAAGAATGGGGAACCTACAATGAGCAGTTCTTC
few	TRBV7-2	TRBJ2-7	.	CASSLVQGGEQYF	TGTGCCAGCAGCTTAGTCCAGGGAGGCGAGCAGTACTTC
few	TRBV29-1	TRBJ2-1	.	CSVATGTSSYNEQFF	TGCAGCGTTGCCACAGGAACAAGCTCCTACAATGAGCAGTTCTTC
once	TRBV29-1	TRBJ2-5	TRBD2	CSVERSSGETQYF	TGCAGCGTTGAGCGATCTAGCGGGGAGACCCAGTACTTC
.	TRBV29-1	TRBJ2-5	TRBD2	CSVLSSSGRASETQYF	TGCAGCGTTCTTTCGTCTAGCGGGAGGGCCTCAGAGACCCAGTACTTC
.	TRBV29-1	TRBJ2-3	TRBD2	CSVEEAASGSPDTQYF	TGCAGCGTTGAAGAGGCGGCTAGCGGGAGCCCAGATACGCAGTATTTT
few	TRBV7-9	TRBJ1-2	.	CASSLAVGGSVYGYTF	TGTGCCAGCAGCTTAGCGGTCGGGGGTTCGGTCTATGGCTACACCTTC
.	TRBV7-9	TRBJ2-4	.	CASSLENIQYF	TGTGCCAGCAGCCTTGAAAACATTCAGTACTTC
.	TRBV7-2	TRBJ2-7	.	CASSLVQGFYEQYF	TGTGCCAGCAGCTTAGTTCAGGGTTTTTACGAGCAGTACTTC
few	TRBV21-1	TRBJ1-1	.	CASKLTVNTEAFF	TGTGCCAGCAAGTTGACAGTGAACACTGAAGCTTTCTTT
.	TRBV7-2	TRBJ2-7	.	CASSLSGRSSYEQYF	TGTGCCAGCAGCTTATCCGGAAGGAGCTCCTACGAGCAGTACTTC
.	TRBV24-1	TRBJ2-3	.	CAPSDPMGTQYF	TGTGCCCCCAGTGATCCGATGGGTACGCAGTATTTT
.	TRBV20-1	TRBJ2-5	.	CSAADGPMYQETQYF	TGCAGTGCTGCTGATGGCCCGATGTACCAAGAGACCCAGTACTTC
many	TRBV12-3/TRBV12-4	TRBJ2-7	TRBD1	CASSLAGQSYEQYF	TGTGCCAGCAGTTTAGCGGGACAGAGCTACGAGCAGTACTTC
.	TRBV19	TRBJ2-5	.	CASSHRDGTQYF	TGTGCCAGTAGCCACAGGGACGGGACCCAGTACTTC
.	TRBV25-1	TRBJ2-1	TRBD1	CASSDRGRQLGNEQFF	TGTGCCAGCAGTGACAGGGGGCGGCAATTAGGCAATGAGCAGTTCTTC
few	TRBV29-1	TRBJ2-7	TRBD2	CSVGGSGIYEQYF	TGCAGCGTTGGTGGTAGCGGGATCTACGAGCAGTACTTC
.	TRBV7-9	TRBJ2-4	.	CASSPEGQRDIQYF	TGTGCCAGCAGCCCTGAGGGACAGCGGGACATTCAGTACTTC
few	TRBV7-2	TRBJ2-2	.	CASSSPLAANTGELFF	TGTGCCAGCAGCTCACCCCTGGCAGCGAACACCGGGGAGCTGTTTTTT
few	TRBV6-5	TRBJ1-6	.	CASSPRQARGALHF	TGTGCCAGCAGTCCTCGACAGGCCCGTGGGGCCCTCCACTTT
.	TRBV27	TRBJ2-7	.	CASSLRDSSPYEQYF	TGTGCCAGCAGTCTCCGGGACTCATCCCCCTACGAGCAGTACTTC
.	TRBV2	TRBJ1-6	.	CASRTGPSPLHF	TGTGCCAGCAGAACCGGGCCTTCACCCCTCCACTTT
.	TRBV7-9	TRBJ1-6	TRBD1	CASSPWTGGDISPLHF	TGTGCCAGCAGCCCCTGGACAGGTGGAGATATTTCACCCCTCCACTTT
few	TRBV4-3	TRBJ2-1	TRBD1	CASSTGTGRYNEQFF	TGCGCCAGCAGTACCGGGACAGGGAGGTACAATGAGCAGTTCTTC
few	TRBV6-2/TRBV6-3	TRBJ2-3	TRBD2	CASSHGGGATDTQYF	TGTGCCAGCAGCCACGGCGGGGGGGCCACAGATACGCAGTATTTT
.	TRBV20-1	TRBJ2-2	.	CSAREGLPNTGELFF	TGCAGTGCTAGGGAGGGACTCCCGAACACCGGGGAGCTGTTTTTT
.	TRBV9	TRBJ1-1	.	CASSDNSNTEAFF	TGTGCCAGCAGCGATAACAGCAACACTGAAGCTTTCTTT
.	TRBV3-1	TRBJ1-2	.	CASSAGQIYGYTF	TGTGCCAGCAGCGCCGGACAGATCTATGGCTACACCTTC
few	TRBV5-5	TRBJ1-4	.	CASSSGLANEKLFF	TGTGCCAGCAGCTCGGGACTCGCTAATGAAAAACTGTTTTTT
many	TRBV12-3/TRBV12-4	TRBJ2-3	.	CASSPWGTDTQYF	TGTGCCAGCAGTCCCTGGGGCACAGATACGCAGTATTTT
few	TRBV28	TRBJ2-5	TRBD1	CASSIPGGAKTQYF	TGTGCCAGCAGCATACCAGGGGGCGCGAAGACCCAGTACTTC
.	TRBV7-2	TRBJ2-5	TRBD2	CASSLVRPGGETQYF	TGTGCCAGCAGCTTAGTCCGTCCGGGGGGGGAGACCCAGTACTTC
.	TRBV19	TRBJ1-1	TRBD1	CASSGIDRGVTEAFF	TGTGCCAGTAGTGGAATCGACAGGGGAGTTACTGAAGCTTTCTTT
.	TRBV4-3	TRBJ2-7	.	CASSQDSRGYEQYF	TGCGCCAGCAGCCAAGATTCCCGAGGCTACGAGCAGTACTTC